This T cell receptor (beta chain) stems from a study of blood T cell repertoires in COVID-19. The table came from immunoSEQ multiplex PCR; TCRdb's copy has only in-frame clones and leaves some out. The sample lists roughly 280,000 clones, around 90% occurring once. Germline CDR1 and CDR2: LGHNA and YNFKEQ. V was clipped by 1 base and J by 11 bases, with 14 bases between them. This CDR3 comprises 13 residues. This TCR derives from a man aged 50 or older with acute or convalescent COVID-19. The genes are TRBV4-2 and TRBJ1-1; D is perhaps TRBD1 (5 bases). The source material was peripheral blood. The CDR3 sequence is CASSQGIWGDAFF. CDR3 coding DNA: TGTGCCAGCAGCCAAGGGATCTGGGGGGACGCTTTCTTT.